This T cell receptor beta chain was observed in a study of spatial heterogeneity in lung cancer. TCRdb ran MiXCR on the 5' RACE reads and lists one entry per CDR3 protein. The table includes about 92,000 distinct CDR3 sequences, over 9.5% detected once. This sample's time point: sample taken at primary tumor resection. Trimming shortened V by 2 bases and J by 7 bases, and 6 bases separated the two germline ends. The germline CDR1 and CDR2 sequences are ENHRY and SYGVKD. This CDR3 comprises 12 residues. This clonotype came up many times. The clonotype was recovered from a male donor with early-stage non-small cell lung cancer. The V call is TRBV10-3, the J call TRBJ1-5; unclear D gene. The sample was PBMCs, taken at surgery. The DNA of the CDR3 is TGTGCCATCAGTGAGACTTTGCAGCCCCAGCATTTT. Protein: CAISETLQPQHF.